Given below is one TCR beta chain in context. The antigen is not known. Germline is not matched at one junction end, which may reflect a read error. Arm-PCR of CDR3 regions and iRepertoire HTBI primers were used to build TCR beta libraries. TCRdb processed the multiplex PCR reads anew with MiXCR; each CDR3 protein has one entry. Among approximately 400,000 distinct CDR3 sequences, around 15% were seen once, and the ten largest hold 22%. The sample comes from a study of regulatory T cells in long-lasting Graves disease. Whole-study results and caveats: Sampling was limited to peripheral blood rather than thyroid tissue.

Time point in this sample: newly diagnosed GD, antithyroid drugs for less than 3 months. Isolated PBMC RNA provided the starting material for the TCR library. Germline V gives CDR1 MNHEY, CDR2 SMNVEV (reference sequence). The CDR3 contains 13 residues. The V and J genes are TRBV27 and TRBJ1-6, with D hard to call. The clonotype originates from a female donor with Graves disease. This specimen was peripheral blood mononuclear cells (PBMCs), taken at new diagnosis, from a patient treated with antithyroid drugs. In DNA form, the CDR3 reads TGTGTCAGCAGCCAGCACACTGTGACACCCCTCCACTTT. Encoded protein: CVSSQHTVTPLHF.